This TCR beta chain came from a study of control samples from healthy donors and cancer patients. Deletions cut 0 bases from V and 14 bases from J, with 20 bases between. Germline assignment: CDR1 LNHNV and CDR2 YYDKDF (reference sequence). This CDR3 comprises 16 residues. Produced via immunoSEQ multiplex PCR; TCRdb's table is partial and in-frame only. The sample includes 55,000 to 80,000 clones, approximately 89% of them seen just once. V gene TRBV15 combines with J gene TRBJ1-6; D is perhaps TRBD1 (5 bases). This TCR was sampled from a man aged 60-69 years with colorectal cancer. Sequencing was performed on PBMCs. Written as DNA, the CDR3 is TGTGCCACCAGCAGAGAGAAGGGGTCCTCTCTGGGAGCCCTCCACTTT. As protein: CATSREKGSSLGALHF.